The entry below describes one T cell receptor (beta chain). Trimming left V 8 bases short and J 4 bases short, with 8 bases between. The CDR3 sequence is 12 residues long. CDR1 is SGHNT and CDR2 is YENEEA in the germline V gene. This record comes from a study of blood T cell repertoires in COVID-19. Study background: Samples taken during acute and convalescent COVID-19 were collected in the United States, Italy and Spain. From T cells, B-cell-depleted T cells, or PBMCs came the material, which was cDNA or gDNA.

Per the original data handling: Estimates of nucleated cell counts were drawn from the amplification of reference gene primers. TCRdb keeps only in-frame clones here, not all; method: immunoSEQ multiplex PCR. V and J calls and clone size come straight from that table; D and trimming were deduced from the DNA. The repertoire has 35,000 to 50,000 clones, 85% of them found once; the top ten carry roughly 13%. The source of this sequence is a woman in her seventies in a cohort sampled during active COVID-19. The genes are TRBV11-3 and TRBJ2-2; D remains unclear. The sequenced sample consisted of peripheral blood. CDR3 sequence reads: CASFQITGELFF. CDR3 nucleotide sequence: TGTGCCAGCTTTCAGATCACCGGGGAGCTGTTTTTT.